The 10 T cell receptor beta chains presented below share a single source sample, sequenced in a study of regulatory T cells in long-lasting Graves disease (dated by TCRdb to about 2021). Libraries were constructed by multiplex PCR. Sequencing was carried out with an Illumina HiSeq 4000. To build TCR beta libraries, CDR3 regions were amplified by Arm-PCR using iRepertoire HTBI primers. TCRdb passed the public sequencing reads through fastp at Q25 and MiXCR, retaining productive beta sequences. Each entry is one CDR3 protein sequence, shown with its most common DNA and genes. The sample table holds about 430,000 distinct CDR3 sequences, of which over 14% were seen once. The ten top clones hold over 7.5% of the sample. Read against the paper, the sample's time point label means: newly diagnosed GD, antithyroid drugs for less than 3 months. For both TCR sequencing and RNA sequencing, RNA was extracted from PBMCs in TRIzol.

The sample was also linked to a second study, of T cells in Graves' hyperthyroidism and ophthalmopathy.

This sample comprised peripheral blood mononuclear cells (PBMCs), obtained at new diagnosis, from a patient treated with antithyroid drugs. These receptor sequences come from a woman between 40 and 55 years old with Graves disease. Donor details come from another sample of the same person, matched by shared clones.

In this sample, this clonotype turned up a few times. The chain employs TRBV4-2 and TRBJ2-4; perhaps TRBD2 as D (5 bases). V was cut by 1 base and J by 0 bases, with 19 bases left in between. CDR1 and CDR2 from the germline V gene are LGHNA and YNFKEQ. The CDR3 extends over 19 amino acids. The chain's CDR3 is CASSQVDPESGLAKNIQYF. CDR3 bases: TGTGCCAGCAGCCAAGTAGATCCAGAAAGCGGCCTAGCCAAAAACATTCAGTACTTC.

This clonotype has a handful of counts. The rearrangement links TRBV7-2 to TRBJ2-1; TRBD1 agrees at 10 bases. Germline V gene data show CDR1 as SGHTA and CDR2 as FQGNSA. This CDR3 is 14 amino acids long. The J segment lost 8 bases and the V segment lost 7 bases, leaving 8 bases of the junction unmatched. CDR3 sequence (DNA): TGTGCCAGCACTAGACAGGGGGCGATTGATGAGCAGTTCTTC. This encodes CASTRQGAIDEQFF.

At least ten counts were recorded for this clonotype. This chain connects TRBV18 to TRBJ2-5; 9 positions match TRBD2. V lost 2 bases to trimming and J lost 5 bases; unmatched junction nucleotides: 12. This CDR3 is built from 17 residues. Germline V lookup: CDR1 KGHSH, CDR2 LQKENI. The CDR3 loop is CASSPTPVTSGVETQYF. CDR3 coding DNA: TGTGCCAGCTCACCAACGCCGGTGACTAGCGGCGTGGAGACCCAGTACTTC.

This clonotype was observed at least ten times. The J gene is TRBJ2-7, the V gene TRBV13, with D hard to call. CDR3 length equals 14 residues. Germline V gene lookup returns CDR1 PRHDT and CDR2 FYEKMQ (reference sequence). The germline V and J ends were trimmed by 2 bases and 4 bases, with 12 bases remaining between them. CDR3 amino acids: CASSLPTQSYEQYF. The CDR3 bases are TGTGCCAGCAGCTTACCTACTCAATCATACGAGCAGTACTTC.

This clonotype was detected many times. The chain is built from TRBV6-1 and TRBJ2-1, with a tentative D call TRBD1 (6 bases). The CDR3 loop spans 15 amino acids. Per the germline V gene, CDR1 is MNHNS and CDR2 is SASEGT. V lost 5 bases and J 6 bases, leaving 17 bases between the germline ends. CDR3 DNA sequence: TGTGCCAGCAGTACAACAGGGAATTCGGGCAATGAGCAGTTCTTC. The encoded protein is CASSTTGNSGNEQFF.

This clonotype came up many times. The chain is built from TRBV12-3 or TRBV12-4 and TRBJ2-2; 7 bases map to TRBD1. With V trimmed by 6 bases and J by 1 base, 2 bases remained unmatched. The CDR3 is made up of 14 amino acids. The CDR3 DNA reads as TGTGCCAGCAGCAGGACAGGGAACACCGGGGAGCTGTTTTTT. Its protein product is CASSRTGNTGELFF.

As DNA, the CDR3 is TGTGCCAGCCTCGGACAGGGGGCAACTAATGAAAAACTGTTTTTT. Encoded protein: CASLGQGATNEKLFF. V is TRBV2 and J is TRBJ1-4; 10 nucleotides match TRBD1. The J segment lost 0 bases and the V segment lost 8 bases, leaving 3 bases of the junction unmatched. From germline, CDR1 is SNHLY and CDR2 FYNNEI. The CDR3 loop spans 15 amino acids.

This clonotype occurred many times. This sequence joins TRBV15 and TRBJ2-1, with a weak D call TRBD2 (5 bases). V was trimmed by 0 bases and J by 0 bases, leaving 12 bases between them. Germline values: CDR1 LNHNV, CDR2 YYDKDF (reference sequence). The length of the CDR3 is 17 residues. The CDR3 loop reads CATSRDRSGSSYNEQFF. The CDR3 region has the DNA TGTGCCACCAGCAGAGATCGGAGCGGCAGCTCCTACAATGAGCAGTTCTTC.

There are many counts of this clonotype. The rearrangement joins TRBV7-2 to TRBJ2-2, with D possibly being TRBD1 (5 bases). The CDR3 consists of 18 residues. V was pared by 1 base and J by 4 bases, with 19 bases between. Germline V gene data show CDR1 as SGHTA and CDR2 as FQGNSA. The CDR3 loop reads CASSLDRGFVLGTGELFF. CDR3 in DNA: TGTGCCAGCAGCTTAGATAGGGGCTTTGTATTGGGCACCGGGGAGCTGTTTTTT. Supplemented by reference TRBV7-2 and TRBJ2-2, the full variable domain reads GAGVSQSPSNKVTEKGKDVELRCDPISGHTALYWYRQSLGQGLEFLIYFQGNSAPDKSGLPSDRFSAERTGGSVSTLTIQRTQQEDSAVYLCASSLDRGFVLGTGELFFGEGSRLTVL.

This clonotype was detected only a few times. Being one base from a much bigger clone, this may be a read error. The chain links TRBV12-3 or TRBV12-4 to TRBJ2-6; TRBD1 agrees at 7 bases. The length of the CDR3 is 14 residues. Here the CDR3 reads CASSRGSGANVPTF. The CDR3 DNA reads TGTGCCAGCAGCAGGGGGTCTGGGGCCAACGTCCCGACTTTC.